This TCR beta chain was retrieved from a study of blood T cell repertoires in COVID-19. Background on the study: From T cells, B-cell-depleted T cells, or PBMCs came the material, which was cDNA or gDNA.

In the original processing: Estimation of nucleated cell counts relied on the amplification of reference gene primers. Assay: immunoSEQ multiplex PCR; the TCRdb copy retains only in-frame clones and omits some. V, J and clone size derive from that table, while D and trimming were established from the DNA sequence. The top ten clones hold about a fifth of a sample with 150,000 or so clones, 70% to 85% of them seen once. This CDR3 has 13 amino acids. Per the germline V gene, CDR1 is MNHEY and CDR2 is SVGAGI. Trimming cost V 8 bases and J 7 bases, with 14 bases left between them. This clone was seen more than once but under ten times.

The sequencing sample was made of peripheral blood. This chain joins TRBV6-5 and TRBJ1-4; D might be TRBD1 (6 bases). This receptor was taken from an elderly woman with acute or convalescent COVID-19. DNA of the CDR3: TGTGCCAGCGGAGGCAGGGGTGGTGAAAAACTGTTTTTT. This translates into CASGGRGGEKLFF.